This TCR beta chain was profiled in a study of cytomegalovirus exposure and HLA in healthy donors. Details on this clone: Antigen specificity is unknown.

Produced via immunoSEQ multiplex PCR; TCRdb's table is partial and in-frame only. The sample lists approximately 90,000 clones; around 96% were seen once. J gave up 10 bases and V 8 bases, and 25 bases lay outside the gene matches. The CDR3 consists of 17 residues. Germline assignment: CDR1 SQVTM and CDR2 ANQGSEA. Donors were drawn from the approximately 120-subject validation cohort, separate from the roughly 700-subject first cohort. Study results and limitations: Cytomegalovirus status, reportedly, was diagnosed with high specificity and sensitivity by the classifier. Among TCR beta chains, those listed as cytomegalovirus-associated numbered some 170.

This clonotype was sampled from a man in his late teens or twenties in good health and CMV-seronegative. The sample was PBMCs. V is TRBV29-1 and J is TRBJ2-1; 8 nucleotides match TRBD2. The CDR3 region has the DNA TGCAGCTTCTACCCTCCCGGCATCGGGGGGGCAGGTCAGGAGCAGTTCTTC. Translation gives CSFYPPGIGGAGQEQFF.